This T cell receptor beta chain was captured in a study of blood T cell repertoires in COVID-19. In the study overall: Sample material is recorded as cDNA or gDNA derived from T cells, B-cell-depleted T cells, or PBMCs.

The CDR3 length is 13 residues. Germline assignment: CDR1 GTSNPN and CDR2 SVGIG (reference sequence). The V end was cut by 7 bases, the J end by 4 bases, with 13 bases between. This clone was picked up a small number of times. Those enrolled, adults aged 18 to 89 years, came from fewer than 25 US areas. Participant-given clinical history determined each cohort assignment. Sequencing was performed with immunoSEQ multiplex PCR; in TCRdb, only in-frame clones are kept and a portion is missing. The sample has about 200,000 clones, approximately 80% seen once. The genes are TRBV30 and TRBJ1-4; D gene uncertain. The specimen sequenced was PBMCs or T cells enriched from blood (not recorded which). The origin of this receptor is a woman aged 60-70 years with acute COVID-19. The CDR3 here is CAFTAGGNEKLFF. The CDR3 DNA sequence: TGTGCCTTTACGGCAGGAGGTAATGAAAAACTGTTTTTT.